The 30 T cell receptor beta chains given below trace back to one sample, sequenced in a study. TCRdb called the 5' RACE reads again in MiXCR, with one record for every CDR3 protein. This table has approximately 31,000 distinct CDR3 sequences, 26% appearing once. Input material: naive CD4+ T cells sorted from a lymph node. The subset: naive CD4+ T cells, CD4+CD45RA+CD25-. These receptors came from a female donor with breast cancer.

This clonotype was seen a few times. V usage is TRBV28 and J usage is TRBJ2-3; D possibly corresponds to TRBD2 (5 bases). V dropped 6 bases and J dropped 3 bases, with 10 bases sitting between them. Germline V gives CDR1 MDHEN, CDR2 SYDVKM. The CDR3 consists of 13 residues. The chain's CDR3 is CASSRRGTDTQYF. In DNA, the CDR3 is TGTGCCAGCAGCCGTCGGGGTACAGATACGCAGTATTTT.

A remark on this clonotype: This may come from a read error, since a much larger clone is one base off. The chain recombines TRBV7-2 with TRBJ1-3; no definite D call. Germline V gene data show CDR1 as SGHTA and CDR2 as FQGNSA. The CDR3 runs 15 residues. V was pared by 5 bases and J by 7 bases, with 18 bases between. The CDR3 nucleotides are TGTGCCAGCAGCCTTCCTGCGGCAGGCCAGAACACCATATATTTT. It specifies CASSLPAAGQNTIYF.

This clonotype was recorded a few times. The chain combines TRBV29-1 with TRBJ2-3, with a tentative D call TRBD1 (6 bases). This CDR3 comprises 13 residues. Trimming pared 7 bases from V and 2 bases from J, leaving 13 bases between. The germline V gene encodes CDR1 SQVTM and CDR2 ANQGSEA. CDR3 DNA: TGCAGCGCCGACAGGTCCGCCACAGATACGCAGTATTTT. It encodes CSADRSATDTQYF.

This clonotype came up a few times. The chain is built from TRBV20-1 and TRBJ1-6; maybe TRBD1 (6 bases). CDR3 length equals 14 residues. V gave up 6 bases and J gave up 6 bases, with 15 bases separating them. Germline-derived CDR1 and CDR2 are DFQATT and SNEGSKA (reference sequence). The CDR3 nucleotides are TGCAGTGCCTCAGATTACAGGGTTAATTCACCCCTCCACTTT. Protein sequence: CSASDYRVNSPLHF.

The chain combines TRBV9 with TRBJ2-3; TRBD2 agrees at 14 bases. This CDR3 is built from 16 residues. V lost 2 bases and J lost 2; bases outside the gene matches: 1. CDR1 and CDR2 (germline): SGDLS, YYNGEE. This CDR3 is CASSVGLAGDTDTQYF. The CDR3 DNA follows: TGTGCCAGCAGCGTGGGACTAGCGGGGGACACAGATACGCAGTATTTT.

Only a few counts were recorded for this clonotype. This chain uses TRBV5-1 with TRBJ2-2; tentatively, D is TRBD2 (6 bases). This CDR3 has 15 amino acids. The germline V gene has CDR1 SGHRS and CDR2 YFSETQ. V was shortened by 4 bases and J by 7 bases, with 17 bases between the two germline ends. The chain's CDR3 is CASSVEGQGSGELFF. The CDR3 region has the DNA TGCGCCAGCAGCGTGGAGGGCCAGGGAAGCGGGGAGCTGTTTTTT.

A few counts support this clonotype. The chain has TRBV11-2 and TRBJ2-5; D remains ambiguous. The CDR3 sequence is 14 residues long. The ends were cut back, 5 bases at V and 5 bases at J, with 15 bases in the middle. Looked up from germline, CDR1 is SGHAT and CDR2 is FQNNGV. CDR3 in DNA: TGTGCCAGCAGCCCCTACCCGTTGGACGAGACCCAGTACTTC. Translation gives CASSPYPLDETQYF.

As for this clonotype: This could be a read error, since a much larger clone is one nucleotide away. V usage is TRBV29-1 and J usage is TRBJ2-3, with a tentative D call TRBD2 (5 bases). The CDR3 contains 14 residues. The germline V gene has CDR1 SQVTM and CDR2 ANQGSEA. The ends were cut back, 6 bases at V and 3 bases at J, with 16 bases in the middle. The CDR3 protein is CSVDARRRTDTQYF. CDR3 DNA: TGCAGCGTGGACGCGAGGCGGAGGACAGATACGCAGTATTTT.

This clonotype came up many times. In nucleotides, the CDR3 is TGTGCCAGCAATATGGGGTCGGTTGAAGCTTTCTTT. It encodes CASNMGSVEAFF. V gene TRBV12-3 or TRBV12-4 combines with J gene TRBJ1-1; D unresolved. The V gene lost 7 bases and the J gene lost 7 bases, with 13 bases spanning the gap. CDR3 length: 12 residues.

This clonotype is classed as medium-sized. The gene calls are TRBV20-1 and TRBJ1-6, with a weak D call TRBD1 (5 bases). Trimming took 3 bases from V and 5 from J, leaving 11 bases between them. The CDR3 runs 14 residues. Germline assignment: CDR1 DFQATT and CDR2 SNEGSKA (reference sequence). CDR3 bases: TGCAGTGCTAGTCTGGGACTCAATAATTCACCCCTCCACTTT. Amino acid sequence: CSASLGLNNSPLHF.

This chain links TRBV3-1 with TRBJ1-3, with no clear D. Trimming left V 0 bases short and J 1 base short, with 10 bases between. Germline CDR1 and CDR2: LGHDT and YNNKEL (reference sequence). The length of the CDR3 is 16 residues. The CDR3 loop reads CASSQESVPSGNTIYF. The CDR3 bases are TGTGCCAGCAGCCAAGAAAGCGTCCCATCTGGAAACACCATATATTTT.

Details on this clonotype: One end of the junction does not line up with germline, which may come from a read error. The rearrangement links TRBV4-3 to TRBJ2-1; 14 bases fit TRBD2. CDR1 LGHNA and CDR2 YSLEER come from the germline V gene. The CDR3 runs 18 residues. The CDR3 nucleotides read TGCACCAGCAGCCAAGACGGGACTAGCGGGAGTATGGGCAATGAGCAGTTCTTC. The encoded protein is CTSSQDGTSGSMGNEQFF.

This chain uses TRBV10-3 with TRBJ1-1; the D is unclear. CDR1 and CDR2 from the germline V gene are ENHRY and SYGVKD. This CDR3 has 14 amino acids. V lost 0 bases and J lost 6, with 11 bases in between. CDR3 protein: CAISESPSSPEAFF. DNA of the CDR3: TGTGCCATCAGTGAGTCCCCTTCGTCGCCTGAAGCTTTCTTT.

This clonotype was seen more than once but under ten times. The chain combines TRBV6-2 or TRBV6-3 with TRBJ2-1; 10 bases match TRBD2. The germline CDR1 and CDR2 sequences are MNHEY and SVGEGT. This CDR3 region has 16 residues. J was trimmed by 10 bases and V by 6 bases; bases with no gene match: 15. The CDR3 bases are TGTGCCAGCAGGCGAACCGGGACTAGCGCCCCCCTAGAGCAGTTCTTC. Protein: CASRRTGTSAPLEQFF.

V gene TRBV18 combines with J gene TRBJ2-7, with D unclear. CDR1 KGHSH and CDR2 LQKENI come from the germline V gene. The CDR3 extends over 14 amino acids. V lost 3 bases and J lost 2, with 11 bases in between. DNA of the CDR3: TGTGCCAGCTCACCGCAGGCAGGTACCTACGAGCAGTACTTC. Translated: CASSPQAGTYEQYF.

Concerning this clonotype: A single base separates this from a much larger clone, so it may be a read error. Because it lacks the conserved phenylalanine or tryptophan at the end, this CDR3 is likely a read error. The chain has TRBV6-5 and TRBJ2-7, with 9 nucleotides matching TRBD1. Germline V gives CDR1 MNHEY, CDR2 SVGAGI. This CDR3 spans 15 amino acids. V trimming: 5 bases; J trimming: 3 bases; junction bases outside the gene matches: 8. For the CDR3, the DNA is TGTGCCAGCAGTCCGGGACAGGGCCTCATCTACGAGCAGTACTCC. Its protein is CASSPGQGLIYEQYS.

This chain links TRBV30 with TRBJ2-5; the D gene is possibly TRBD2 (6 bases). Between the trimmed V and J ends, which lost 1 base and 6 bases, there was a span of 18 bases. Per germline, CDR1 GTSNPN and CDR2 SVGIG (reference sequence). The CDR3 has 15 amino acids. CDR3 sequence: CAWSASLGAGKTQYF. For the CDR3, the DNA is TGTGCCTGGAGTGCTTCGTTAGGGGCGGGGAAGACCCAGTACTTC.

This clonotype was detected a few times. The rearrangement uses TRBV6-1 and TRBJ2-6; D is undetermined. CDR3 length: 15 residues. Trimming shortened V by 3 bases and J by 0 bases, and 6 bases separated the two germline ends. Germline assignment: CDR1 MNHNS and CDR2 SASEGT. CDR3 sequence: CASSEQNSGANVLTF. Here the CDR3 DNA reads TGTGCCAGCAGTGAGCAAAACTCTGGGGCCAACGTCCTGACTTTC.

This clonotype appeared a few times. The chain uses TRBV27 and TRBJ2-1, with D maybe TRBD2 (5 bases). Trimming took off 6 bases at V and 7 bases at J, with 10 bases between the two ends. This CDR3 has 12 amino acids. In germline, CDR1 is MNHEY, CDR2 SMNVEV (reference sequence). CDR3: CASSTSGNEQFF. In nucleotides, the CDR3 is TGTGCCAGCAGCACTTCGGGAAATGAGCAGTTCTTC.

This clonotype was counted a few times. CDR3 in amino acids: CASSLAAGTLKETQYF. In nucleotides, the CDR3 is TGTGCCAGCAGTTTAGCGGCGGGGACCCTTAAAGAGACCCAGTACTTC. V is TRBV12-3 or TRBV12-4 and J is TRBJ2-5, with D tentatively TRBD2 (6 bases). The CDR3 spans 16 residues. V lost 0 bases and J 3 bases, leaving 14 bases between the germline ends.

V gene TRBV5-6 combines with J gene TRBJ1-5; TRBD1 matches 10 bases. V lost 3 bases to trimming and J lost 0 bases; unmatched junction nucleotides: 3. The CDR3 extends over 16 amino acids. The V gene's germline CDR1 is SGHDT and CDR2 YYEEEE. The CDR3 DNA sequence: TGTGCCAGCAGCTGGGGGACAGGGGATAGCAATCAGCCCCAGCATTTT. The encoded protein is CASSWGTGDSNQPQHF. Based on the CDR3 plus reference TRBV5-6 and TRBJ1-5, the full variable domain is DAGVTQSPTHLIKTRGQQVTLRCSPKSGHDTVSWYQQALGQGPQFIFQYYEEEERQRGNFPDRFSGHQFPNYSSELNVNALLLGDSALYLCASSWGTGDSNQPQHFGDGTRLSIL.

This clonotype was seen repeatedly, ten times or more. V usage is TRBV5-1 and J usage is TRBJ2-7, with 11 bases fitting TRBD1. Germline V gives CDR1 SGHRS, CDR2 YFSETQ. The CDR3 is made up of 14 amino acids. J gave up 5 bases and V 4 bases, and 5 bases lay outside the gene matches. In DNA form, the CDR3 reads TGCGCCAGCAGCGAGGGGACAGGGGGTCACGAGCAGTACTTC. This encodes CASSEGTGGHEQYF.

V is TRBV15 and J is TRBJ2-3; D unclear. The CDR3 sequence is 15 residues long. Germline V CDR1 and CDR2: LNHNV, YYDKDF (reference sequence). V lost 1 base and J 2 bases, leaving 10 bases between the germline ends. Written as DNA, the CDR3 is TGTGCCACCAGCAGAGTCGTCAGCCCCACAGATACGCAGTATTTT. Translated, it gives CATSRVVSPTDTQYF.

In this sample, this clonotype turned up a few times. The chain carries TRBV4-3 and TRBJ1-5; D not resolved. The ends were cut back, 0 bases at V and 7 bases at J, with 10 bases in the middle. This CDR3 is 14 amino acids long. Germline loops: CDR1 LGHNA, CDR2 YSLEER. CDR3 sequence: CASSQEYGAQPQHF. In nucleotides, the CDR3 is TGCGCCAGCAGCCAAGAATATGGAGCCCAGCCCCAGCATTTT.

This clonotype was detected a few times. This rearrangement joins TRBV20-1 to TRBJ1-5, with 7 positions matching TRBD1. The V gene end was trimmed by 3 bases and the J gene end by 4 bases; junction bases not matched to a gene: 3. The germline CDR1 and CDR2 sequences are DFQATT and SNEGSKA (reference sequence). The CDR3 runs to 13 residues. The CDR3 here is CSASRQGNQPQHF. The CDR3 DNA reads TGCAGTGCTAGTCGACAGGGTAATCAGCCCCAGCATTTT.

This chain links TRBV6-4 with TRBJ2-1, with D maybe TRBD1 (6 bases). V gave up 4 bases and J gave up 3 bases, with 16 bases separating them. This CDR3 region has 16 residues. Germline loops: CDR1 MRHNA, CDR2 SNTAGT. CDR3 DNA: TGTGCCAGCAGTGGCCATGGACAGACTTTCTACAATGAGCAGTTCTTC. Protein: CASSGHGQTFYNEQFF.

V gene TRBV4-1 combines with J gene TRBJ2-4; weak D call: TRBD2 (5 bases). This CDR3 comprises 15 residues. Per germline, CDR1 MGHRA and CDR2 YSYEKL. V was shortened by 4 bases and J by 7 bases, with 17 bases between the two germline ends. The chain's CDR3 is CASSPWGARTNIQYF. The CDR3 nucleotides are TGCGCCAGCAGCCCCTGGGGAGCGAGAACGAACATTCAGTACTTC.

Worth noting for this clonotype: A read error may account for a junction end that differs from germline. V usage is TRBV6-5 and J usage is TRBJ1-1; D uncertain. The CDR3 extends over 14 amino acids. Germline V lookup: CDR1 MNHEY, CDR2 SVGAGI. The CDR3 DNA reads as TGTGCCAGCAGTACACGGGAGATGAACACCGAAGCTTTCTTT. Its translation is CASSTREMNTEAFF.

This clonotype is deemed medium-sized. This sequence joins TRBV5-1 and TRBJ2-2, with D unresolved. This CDR3 region has 15 residues. The V gene lost 4 bases and the J gene lost 0 bases, with 10 bases spanning the gap. Germline loops: CDR1 SGHRS, CDR2 YFSETQ. The CDR3 spells CASSPTLANTGELFF. The CDR3 DNA reads as TGCGCCAGCAGCCCGACTCTGGCGAACACCGGGGAGCTGTTTTTT.

The chain links TRBV7-8 to TRBJ2-5; D gene uncertain. CDR3 length: 13 amino acids. Trimming stripped 1 base from V and 7 bases from J, with 10 bases between. CDR1 and CDR2 from the germline V gene are SGHVS and FQNEAQ. The CDR3 region is CASSLGSLGTQYF. The CDR3 nucleotides are TGTGCCAGCAGCTTAGGGAGCTTGGGGACCCAGTACTTC.